Given below is one T cell receptor beta chain in context. The sample originates from a study of blood T cell repertoires in COVID-19. The CDR3 runs to 14 residues. Trimming took off 0 bases at V and 2 bases at J, with 7 bases between the two ends. Germline assignment: CDR1 SGHTA and CDR2 FQGNSA. Some clones are missing from TCRdb's copy, which holds only in-frame ones; the method was immunoSEQ multiplex PCR. Of around 350,000 clones in the sample, around 90% were seen once. The TCR sequence derives from a human donor in a cohort sampled during active COVID-19. Specimen: peripheral blood. V gene TRBV7-2 combines with J gene TRBJ1-1; the D is unclear. The CDR3 nucleotides read TGTGCCAGCAGCTTAGCTGGACTTAACACTGAAGCTTTCTTT. It is translated as CASSLAGLNTEAFF.